The 18 T cell receptor beta chains reported below all come from one sample, sequenced in a study of blood T cell repertoires in COVID-19. Sequenced by immunoSEQ multiplex PCR; TCRdb stores in-frame clones only, minus some. The sample holds some 140,000 clones, approximately 88% seen once. The sample consisted of PBMCs or T cells enriched from blood (not recorded which). The source is a man aged 35 to 55 with acute COVID-19.

The V call is TRBV7-9, the J call TRBJ2-7; D possibly corresponds to TRBD2 (5 bases). V was clipped by 3 bases and J by 5 bases, with 14 bases between them. In germline, CDR1 is SEHNR, CDR2 FQNEAQ (reference sequence). The CDR3 has 14 residues. DNA for the CDR3: TGTGCCAGCAGCTTGAACCGGGGATTCCACGAGCAGTACTTC. This translates into CASSLNRGFHEQYF.

This chain uses TRBV2 with TRBJ1-1, with D tentatively TRBD1 (5 bases). Germline V lookup: CDR1 SNHLY, CDR2 FYNNEI. The CDR3 is 14 amino acids. Trimming pared 0 bases from V and 10 bases from J, leaving 15 bases between. CDR3 coding DNA: TGTGCCAGCAGTGAAGCCCGCGGGGACTACCGAGCTTTCTTT. This sequence encodes CASSEARGDYRAFF.

V and J are TRBV29-1 and TRBJ1-2; TRBD1 might be the D (5 bases). Trimming shortened V by 4 bases and J by 0 bases, and 15 bases separated the two germline ends. Per germline, CDR1 SQVTM and CDR2 ANQGSEA. This CDR3 is built from 15 residues. CDR3 nucleotides: TGCAGCGTTGGGCGGTCGGGGGGTGCTAACTATGGCTACACCTTC. Translation: CSVGRSGGANYGYTF. The variable domain in full, completed from reference TRBV29-1 and TRBJ1-2, reads SAVISQKPSRDICQRGTSLTIQCQVDSQVTMMFWYRQQPGQSLTLIATANQGSEATYESGFVIDKFPISRPNLTFSTLTVSNMSPEDSSIYLCSVGRSGGANYGYTFGSGTRLTVV.

This chain connects TRBV28 to TRBJ2-7; 7 bases fit TRBD2. V lost 8 bases to trimming and J lost 5 bases; unmatched junction nucleotides: 9. The CDR3 is made up of 13 amino acids. The germline gives CDR1 MDHEN, CDR2 SYDVKM. The CDR3 sequence: CASHREVTHEQYF. The CDR3 nucleotides are TGTGCCAGCCATCGGGAGGTTACCCACGAGCAGTACTTC.

V usage is TRBV2 and J usage is TRBJ1-1; tentative D call: TRBD1 (5 bases). The CDR3 is 12 amino acids. Germline CDR1 reads SNHLY; CDR2 reads FYNNEI. V lost 5 bases to trimming and J lost 5 bases, with 9 bases between them. CDR3 DNA: TGTGCCAGCAGTTCAGGGCGGACTGAAGCTTTCTTT. Protein sequence: CASSSGRTEAFF.

The rearrangement links TRBV19 to TRBJ2-5, with 7 positions matching TRBD2. The CDR3 has 14 residues. V shed 5 bases, J shed 5 bases, and the junction held 8 bases outside the gene matches. Germline lookup yields CDR1 LNHDA and CDR2 SQIVND (reference sequence). The CDR3 nucleotides read TGTGCCAGTAGTGCGTCAGCGGGAACGGAGACCCAGTACTTC. Translated: CASSASAGTETQYF.

This chain links TRBV19 with TRBJ2-2; TRBD2 agrees at 7 bases. The CDR3 spans 14 residues. The junction had 4 bases not matched to a gene; V was cut back by 3 bases and J by 6 bases. Germline CDR1 LNHDA, CDR2 SQIVND (reference sequence). As DNA, the CDR3 is TGTGCCAGTAGTATCAGGCGGGAGCCCGGGGAGCTGTTTTTT. It yields the protein CASSIRREPGELFF.

About this clone: The identical CDR3 is also encoded by other nucleotide sequences in the sample. The rearrangement links TRBV9 to TRBJ2-2; 8 bases map to TRBD2. With 0 bases clipped from V and 1 base from J, the junction kept 2 bases outside the gene matches. Germline lookup yields CDR1 SGDLS and CDR2 YYNGEE. The CDR3 sequence is 16 residues long. The CDR3 protein is CASSVGLAGNTGELFF. The CDR3, as DNA: TGTGCCAGCAGCGTAGGTCTAGCGGGGAACACCGGGGAGCTGTTTTTT.

This sequence joins TRBV28 and TRBJ1-5, with D possibly TRBD1 on 6 matching bases. CDR1 and CDR2 (germline): MDHEN, SYDVKM. This CDR3 is built from 18 residues. V was pared by 7 bases and J by 4 bases, with 26 bases between. The CDR3 nucleotides are TGTGCCAGCACCACCCTCGGGGGGGCCCGTTTCGGGAATCAGCCCCAGCATTTT. Translated: CASTTLGGARFGNQPQHF.

The chain is built from TRBV6-4 and TRBJ2-1, with 12 bases that match TRBD2. V was pared by 9 bases and J by 0 bases, with 3 bases of the junction left unmatched. The CDR3 length is 15 residues. CDR1 is MRHNA, CDR2 SNTAGT, per germline. CDR3 in amino acids: CASSTSGSSYNEQFF. CDR3 sequence (DNA): TGTGCCAGTTCGACTAGCGGGAGCTCCTACAATGAGCAGTTCTTC.

A remark on this clone: Mismatch with germline at one junction end may stem from a read error. The V and J genes are TRBV7-2 and TRBJ2-7, with 9 bases matching TRBD2. The CDR3 loop spans 14 amino acids. Per germline, CDR1 SGHTA and CDR2 FQGNSA. The CDR3 loop reads CASSLTAGGYAQYF. The CDR3 coding sequence is TGTGCCAGCAGCTTAACGGCGGGAGGGTACGCGCAGTACTTC.

The gene calls are TRBV7-2 and TRBJ2-1; 11 bases map to TRBD2. CDR3 size: 18 residues. Germline V gene lookup returns CDR1 SGHTA and CDR2 FQGNSA. V gave up 5 bases and J gave up 0 bases; unmatched junction bases: 9. In DNA, the CDR3 is TGTGCCAGCAGCCCCCCTAGCGGGGGGTCGAGCTCCTACAATGAGCAGTTCTTC. Its translation: CASSPPSGGSSSYNEQFF.

The sample holds one count of this clone. This rearrangement joins TRBV5-1 to TRBJ2-7; the D is unclear. The CDR3 is made up of 13 amino acids. CDR1 is SGHRS, CDR2 YFSETQ, per germline. V was shortened by 2 bases and J by 3 bases, with 9 bases between the two germline ends. CDR3 sequence reads: CASSFEPLYEQYF. The CDR3 DNA is TGCGCCAGCAGCTTCGAGCCCCTCTACGAGCAGTACTTC.

The chain couples TRBV27 to TRBJ2-3; 8 nucleotides agree with TRBD1. This CDR3 has 15 residues. Germline CDR1 is MNHEY and CDR2 is SMNVEV (reference sequence). V gave up 4 bases and J gave up 7 bases; unmatched junction bases: 10. The CDR3 nucleotides are TGTGCCAGCAGTTCCCTGGGACAGGCCATTCATACGCAGTATTTT. Its protein is CASSSLGQAIHTQYF.

V is TRBV14 and J is TRBJ2-5; D gene uncertain. CDR3 length equals 13 residues. Germline V CDR1 and CDR2: SGHDN, FVKESK. The germline V and J ends were trimmed by 0 bases and 5 bases, with 7 bases remaining between them. The CDR3: CASSQDPGETQYF. The CDR3 coding sequence is TGTGCCAGCAGCCAAGATCCGGGTGAGACCCAGTACTTC.

The rearrangement uses TRBV3-1 (or the pseudogene TRBV3-2) and TRBJ1-2, with D unclear. The CDR3 extends over 15 amino acids. In germline, CDR1 is LGHDT, CDR2 YNNKEL (reference sequence). Deletions cut 3 bases from V and 4 bases from J, with 15 bases between. The CDR3 region has the DNA TGTGCCAGCAGCCACCCGGTTGTTCGCGGCTATGGCTACACCTTC. This sequence encodes CASSHPVVRGYGYTF.

The chain employs TRBV19 and TRBJ1-5; 7 bases match TRBD1. Germline trimming cut 5 bases from V and 7 bases from J; bases unmatched to any gene: 5. Germline V CDR1 and CDR2: LNHDA, SQIVND (reference sequence). This CDR3 is built from 13 residues. The CDR3 DNA follows: TGTGCCAGTAGTTGGCAGGGGGAGCAGCCCCAGCATTTT. It is translated as CASSWQGEQPQHF.

The chain joins TRBV4-1 to TRBJ1-1; maybe TRBD1 (6 bases). Deletions cut 4 bases from V and 1 base from J, with 13 bases between. The CDR3 is 15 residues long. Germline CDR1 is MGHRA and CDR2 is YSYEKL. In DNA, the CDR3 is TGCGCCAGCAGCCTAAAACAGGGCCAGAACACTGAAGCTTTCTTT. Amino acid sequence: CASSLKQGQNTEAFF.